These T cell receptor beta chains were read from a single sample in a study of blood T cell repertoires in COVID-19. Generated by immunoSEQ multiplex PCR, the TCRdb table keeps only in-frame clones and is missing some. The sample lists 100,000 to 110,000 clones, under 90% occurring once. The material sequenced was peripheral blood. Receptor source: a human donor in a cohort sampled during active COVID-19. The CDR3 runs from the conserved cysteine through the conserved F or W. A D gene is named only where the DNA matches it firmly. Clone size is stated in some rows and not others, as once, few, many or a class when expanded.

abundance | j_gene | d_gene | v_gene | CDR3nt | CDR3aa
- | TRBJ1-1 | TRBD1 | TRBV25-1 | TGTGCCAGCAGTGGGACAGGGGGGGGCACTGAAGCTTTCTTT | CASSGTGGGTEAFF
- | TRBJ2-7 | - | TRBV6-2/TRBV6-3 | TGTGCCAGCAGACCTGGGGGCACCTACGAGCAGTACTTC | CASRPGGTYEQYF
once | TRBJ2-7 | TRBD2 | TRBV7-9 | TGTGCCAGCAGCTTAGTAGGGACTAATGGCGAGCAGTACTTC | CASSLVGTNGEQYF
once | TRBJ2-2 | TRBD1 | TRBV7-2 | TGTGCCAGCAGCTCAATGACAGGGGGCATCGGGGAGCTGTTTTTT | CASSSMTGGIGELFF
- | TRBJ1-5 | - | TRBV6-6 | TGTGCCAGCACGGGATTCAATCAGCCCCAGCATTTT | CASTGFNQPQHF
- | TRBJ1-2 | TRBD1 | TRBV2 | TGTGCCAGCAGTTACCGACAGGGTGGAAACTATGGCTACACCTTC | CASSYRQGGNYGYTF
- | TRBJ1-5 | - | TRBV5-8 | TGTGCCAGCAGCTTGTCAGGGTATAGCAATCAGCCCCAGCATTTT | CASSLSGYSNQPQHF
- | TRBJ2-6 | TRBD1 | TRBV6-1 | TGTGCCAGCAGTGACCGGGACAGGGTGGTGGGGGCCAACGTCCTGACTTTC | CASSDRDRVVGANVLTF
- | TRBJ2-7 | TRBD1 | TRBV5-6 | TGTGCCAGCAGCTTGGTTGCAGGGACAGGGTGGTCCTACGAGCAGTACTTC | CASSLVAGTGWSYEQYF
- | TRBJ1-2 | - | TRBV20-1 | TGCAGTGTACGACAGACGAAAGGCTACACCTTC | CSVRQTKGYTF
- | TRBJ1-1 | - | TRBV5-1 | TGCGCCAGCAGCTCACAGGTGGAGAACACTGAAGCTTTCTTT | CASSSQVENTEAFF
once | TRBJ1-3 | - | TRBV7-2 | TGTGCCAGCAGCTTAGCCGGGACAAACTCTGGAAACACCATATATTTT | CASSLAGTNSGNTIYF
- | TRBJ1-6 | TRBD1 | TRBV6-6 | TGTGCCAGCAGACCCTCCGGGACAGACTATAATTCACCCCTCCACTTT | CASRPSGTDYNSPLHF
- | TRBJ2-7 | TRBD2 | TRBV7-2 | TGTGCCAGCAGCTTTGGCGGCGGGAGGGCCCTGGGGTACGAGCAGTACTTC | CASSFGGGRALGYEQYF
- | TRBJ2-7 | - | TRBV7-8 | TGTGCCAGCAGCCAAAGGGGAGGCGGGACCTACGAGCAGTACTTC | CASSQRGGGTYEQYF